Listed here are 17 T cell receptor beta chains from one sample, sequenced in a study of Graves' ophthalmopathy and Graves' hyperthyroidism. RNA transcripts yielded amplified TCR beta CDR3 regions. First-round RT-PCR with HTBI primers preceded a second-round multiplex PCR. MiXCR, applied by TCRdb to the multiplex PCR reads, yields one record per CDR3 protein. The table records over 500,000 distinct CDR3 sequences, about a fifth of them present only once. Sample: peripheral blood. The receptor set was obtained from a woman under 30 with stable Graves' hyperthyroidism. Some clones in this sample may be carry-over from other donors' samples.

This clonotype was picked up many times. The chain couples TRBV20-1 to TRBJ2-2; D is possibly TRBD1 (5 bases). In germline, CDR1 is DFQATT, CDR2 SNEGSKA (reference sequence). CDR3 size: 13 residues. V was clipped by 0 bases and J by 6 bases, with 8 bases between them. The chain's CDR3 is CSARDQGAGELFF. The CDR3 DNA reads as TGCAGTGCTAGAGATCAAGGGGCCGGGGAGCTGTTTTTT.

This clonotype was seen ten or more times. This sequence joins TRBV6-1 and TRBJ1-6; no firm D call. Germline CDR1 is MNHNS and CDR2 is SASEGT. CDR3 length equals 14 residues. V was trimmed by 6 bases and J by 11 bases, leaving 17 bases between them. The CDR3: CASRTAGRMTPLHF. The DNA of the CDR3 is TGTGCCAGCAGAACGGCGGGGAGGATGACACCCCTCCACTTT.

In this sample, this clonotype turned up once. No conserved phenylalanine or tryptophan is present at the end of the CDR3, so a read error is the likely explanation. The rearrangement joins TRBV28 to TRBJ1-5; D is unclear. Germline loops: CDR1 MDHEN, CDR2 SYDVKM. The CDR3 is 14 residues long. V lost 6 bases to trimming and J lost 1 base, with 10 bases between them. CDR3 in amino acids: CASSSGESNQPQHL. CDR3 DNA: TGTGCCAGCAGCTCCGGAGAGAGCAATCAGCCCCAGCATCTT.

In its sample, this clonotype was seen a few times. The V and J genes are TRBV4-1 and TRBJ2-5; 7 bases map to TRBD2. With 3 bases clipped from V and 2 bases from J, the junction kept 9 bases outside the gene matches. CDR1 and CDR2 from the germline V gene are MGHRA and YSYEKL. The CDR3 consists of 16 residues. CDR3 in amino acids: CASSHLPTGGQETQYF. The CDR3, as DNA: TGCGCCAGCAGCCATCTCCCCACGGGGGGTCAAGAGACCCAGTACTTC.

A word on this clonotype: The junction does not match germline at one end; this may be a read error. The chain is built from TRBV30 and TRBJ2-7; D not resolved. The CDR3 consists of 13 residues. CDR1 GTSNPN and CDR2 SVGIG come from the germline V gene (reference sequence). The CDR3 DNA follows: TGTGCCTGGAGTGAGAGGCTTGCCTACGGGCAGTACTTC. It is translated as CAWSERLAYGQYF.

This clonotype was recorded a few times. The V call is TRBV4-1, the J call TRBJ1-2, with D possibly matching TRBD1 (5 bases). Germline V lookup: CDR1 MGHRA, CDR2 YSYEKL. V was trimmed by 0 bases and J by 4 bases, leaving 12 bases between them. This CDR3 spans 15 amino acids. DNA of the CDR3: TGCGCCAGCAGCCAAGAGTGGGGGATCTTCTATGGCTACACCTTC. Its translation is CASSQEWGIFYGYTF.

This clonotype has only a few counts. The chain carries TRBV19 and TRBJ2-5; 9 nucleotides line up with TRBD1. CDR1 and CDR2 (germline): LNHDA, SQIVND (reference sequence). After removal of 8 bases from V and 5 bases from J, the junction contained 18 bases not matched to a gene. The CDR3 has 17 residues. CDR3 amino acids: CASSARPGQGIHETQYF. CDR3 bases: TGTGCCAGTTCAGCCAGACCCGGACAGGGGATTCACGAGACCCAGTACTTC.

This clonotype has at least ten counts. The V gene is TRBV5-1, the J gene TRBJ1-2, with D unclear. The CDR3 sequence is 15 residues long. CDR1 and CDR2 (germline): SGHRS, YFSETQ. The V end lost 2 bases, the J end lost 6 bases, and 17 bases lay between the germline ends. DNA of the CDR3: TGCGCCAGCAGCTTTCGGAGTCCTGTGGTTGATGGCTACACCTTC. The encoded protein is CASSFRSPVVDGYTF.

This clonotype was seen at least ten times. For the CDR3, the DNA is TGTGCCAGCGGAAGGGACGTCAACACCGGGGAGCTGTTTTTT. It codes for CASGRDVNTGELFF. The chain couples TRBV7-2 to TRBJ2-2, with D perhaps given as TRBD1 or TRBD2 (5 bases each). Germline V gives CDR1 SGHTA, CDR2 FQGNSA. V was cut by 8 bases and J by 2 bases, with 12 bases left in between. The CDR3 consists of 14 residues. The full variable domain, in which reference TRBV7-2 and TRBJ2-2 provide the parts outside the CDR3, is GAGVSQSPSNKVTEKGKDVELRCDPISGHTALYWYRQSLGQGLEFLIYFQGNSAPDKSGLPSDRFSAERTGGSVSTLTIQRTQQEDSAVYLCASGRDVNTGELFFGEGSRLTVL.

This clonotype was seen many times. The J gene is TRBJ2-7, the V gene TRBV7-9; 8 bases match TRBD1. The germline V gene encodes CDR1 SEHNR and CDR2 FQNEAQ (reference sequence). This CDR3 has 16 amino acids. The ends lost 4 bases at V and 3 bases at J; junction bases unmatched: 11. The CDR3: CASSSRSTGVFYEQYF. The CDR3 coding sequence is TGTGCCAGCAGCTCCCGATCGACAGGGGTATTCTACGAGCAGTACTTC.

This clonotype was seen more than once but under ten times. J is TRBJ1-5 and V is TRBV12-3 or TRBV12-4, with D unclear. Trimming removed 6 bases from V and 7 bases from J, with 10 bases in between. This CDR3 region has 12 residues. The CDR3 is CASSKWEQPQHF. CDR3 bases: TGTGCCAGCAGCAAGTGGGAACAGCCCCAGCATTTT.

This clonotype was detected ten times or more. V is TRBV20-1 and J is TRBJ2-7, with D tentatively TRBD2 (7 bases). V gave up 5 bases and J gave up 6 bases, with 17 bases separating them. The V gene's germline CDR1 is DFQATT and CDR2 SNEGSKA (reference sequence). This CDR3 spans 13 amino acids. CDR3 in amino acids: CSALTPGGREQYF. In DNA, the CDR3 is TGCAGTGCTCTTACACCCGGGGGGCGCGAGCAGTACTTC.

This clonotype was seen repeatedly, ten times or more. V usage is TRBV4-1 and J usage is TRBJ2-5; 11 bases match TRBD2. The V gene end was trimmed by 3 bases and the J gene end by 5 bases; junction bases not matched to a gene: 5. Germline V CDR1 and CDR2: MGHRA, YSYEKL. The CDR3 totals 15 residues. The CDR3: CASSQSPSGRETQYF. CDR3 nucleotide sequence: TGCGCCAGCAGCCAGTCCCCTAGCGGGAGGGAGACCCAGTACTTC.

The chain employs TRBV4-2 and TRBJ2-7, with TRBD2 as a possible D gene (5 bases). Germline V lookup: CDR1 LGHNA, CDR2 YNFKEQ. V was shortened by 1 base and J by 0 bases, with 10 bases between the two germline ends. This CDR3 has 15 amino acids. The CDR3 protein is CASSQADGISYEQYF. CDR3 in DNA: TGTGCCAGCAGCCAAGCGGACGGGATCTCCTACGAGCAGTACTTC.

This clonotype appeared many times. The chain's CDR3 is CASSMIMNTEAFF. The CDR3, as DNA: TGTGCCAGCAGTATGATCATGAACACTGAAGCTTTCTTT. The chain joins TRBV6-2 or TRBV6-3 to TRBJ1-1; D uncertain. V was pared by 5 bases and J by 0 bases, with 7 bases between. Germline CDR1 MNHEY, CDR2 SVGEGT. The CDR3 spans 13 residues.

In its sample, this clonotype was seen many times. The chain uses TRBV3-1 and TRBJ2-7, with D perhaps TRBD2 (5 bases). CDR3 size: 15 residues. Deletions cut 0 bases from V and 2 bases from J, with 11 bases between. Per germline, CDR1 LGHDT and CDR2 YNNKEL (reference sequence). The CDR3 sequence is CASSQDRTGPYEQYF. The CDR3 DNA reads as TGTGCCAGCAGCCAAGACCGGACTGGGCCCTACGAGCAGTACTTC.

Only one count was recorded for this clonotype. A much bigger clone sits one base away, suggesting this may be a read error. The V gene is TRBV6-5, the J gene TRBJ2-7, with D tentatively TRBD1 or TRBD2 (5 bases each). Trimming removed 0 bases from V and 6 bases from J, with 18 bases in between. This CDR3 is 16 amino acids long. From germline, CDR1 is MNHEY and CDR2 SVGAGI. The CDR3 protein is CASSYSLRGFLSEQYF. The CDR3 DNA reads TGTGCCAGCAGTTACTCGTTGAGGGGTTTTCTTTCCGAGCAGTACTTC.